A single sample gave rise to the 7 T cell receptor beta chains below, sequenced in a study of T-cell memory formation after mild COVID-19. TCRdb re-analysed the 5' RACE reads in MiXCR, keeping a single row per CDR3 protein. This sample has fewer than 550,000 distinct CDR3 sequences, with roughly 20% found just once. The sample consisted of PBMCs or a T cell subset sorted from them (not recorded which). The receptors derive from an adult woman who had mild COVID-19 (a few samples of this study predate the infection). Cell type and time point are not known.

The chain combines TRBV4-1 with TRBJ1-5; D remains unclear. The CDR3 totals 15 residues. The V and J ends lost 0 bases and 1 base respectively, with 7 bases between them. Germline CDR1 MGHRA, CDR2 YSYEKL. CDR3 loop: CASSQEPASNQPQHF. CDR3 coding DNA: TGCGCCAGCAGCCAAGAGCCGGCAAGCAATCAGCCCCAGCATTTT.

The chain links TRBV27 to TRBJ1-1; no clear D. V was shortened by 0 bases and J by 4 bases, with 12 bases between the two germline ends. The length of the CDR3 is 15 residues. Germline CDR1 is MNHEY and CDR2 is SMNVEV (reference sequence). The CDR3 protein is CASSLSPGAFTEAFF. Written as DNA, the CDR3 is TGTGCCAGCAGTTTATCCCCGGGTGCTTTCACTGAAGCTTTCTTT.

This clonotype has just a few counts. The V call is TRBV5-6, the J call TRBJ2-2, with D perhaps assigned TRBD1 or TRBD2 (5 bases each). The germline V gene encodes CDR1 SGHDT and CDR2 YYEEEE. The V end was cut by 4 bases, the J end by 2 bases, with 15 bases between. This CDR3 contains 16 residues. The DNA for the CDR3 is TGTGCCAGCAGCCCCCTAGCTAGGGGAAACACCGGGGAGCTGTTTTTT. Translating it yields CASSPLARGNTGELFF.

The chain uses TRBV6-2 or TRBV6-3 and TRBJ2-1, with 8 bases lining up with TRBD2. The CDR3 extends over 14 amino acids. CDR1 and CDR2 from the germline V gene are MNHEY and SVGEGT. V lost 6 bases, J lost 6 bases, and 7 bases stayed unmatched. In nucleotides, the CDR3 is TGTGCCAGCAGCCAGCGGGAGACGGGCAATGAGCAGTTCTTC. Protein product: CASSQRETGNEQFF.

This clonotype showed up many times. J is TRBJ1-2 and V is TRBV10-3, with no clear D. The CDR3 covers 12 residues. V was shortened by 3 bases and J by 0 bases, with 2 bases between the two germline ends. Germline CDR1 reads ENHRY; CDR2 reads SYGVKD. The CDR3 here is CAISESNYGYTF. For the CDR3, the DNA is TGTGCCATCAGTGAATCTAACTATGGCTACACCTTC.

This clonotype was recorded a few times. V gene TRBV6-5 combines with J gene TRBJ1-6; D is uncertain. The CDR3 consists of 17 residues. CDR1 is MNHEY and CDR2 is SVGAGI in the germline V gene. V shed 6 bases and J shed 9 bases, with 24 bases lying between them. CDR3 residues: CASSYLGTARLFSPLHF. CDR3 nucleotides: TGTGCCAGCAGCTACCTGGGAACTGCGAGACTATTTTCACCCCTCCACTTT.

The rearrangement uses TRBV28 and TRBJ2-7; D not certain. Germline CDR1 reads MDHEN; CDR2 reads SYDVKM. The V and J ends lost 3 bases and 5 bases respectively, with 11 bases between them. CDR3 length equals 13 residues. The DNA of the CDR3 is TGTGCCAGCAGTTTCCCCTCCAAGGACGAGCAGTACTTC. It encodes CASSFPSKDEQYF.